This T cell receptor beta chain was found in a study of T cell repertoires in cytomegalovirus infection. Study observations and caveats: People with CMV and the relevant HLA were identified by cumulative public TCR beta family frequency.

CDR1 MNHEY and CDR2 SVGAGI come from the germline V gene. V lost 5 bases to trimming and J lost 4 bases, with 12 bases between them. The CDR3 sequence is 13 residues long. This clonotype was seen only a few times. Its target is unknown. Each CDR3 protein is one row after TCRdb ran MiXCR on the reads. The repertoire holds roughly 230,000 distinct CDR3 sequences, roughly 22% seen once, with roughly 18% in the top ten. This chain connects TRBV6-5 to TRBJ2-7; D is possibly TRBD1 (6 bases). The clonotype comes from a human donor in good health (CMV status not recorded). Some clones in this sample may be carry-over from other donors' samples. The sample comprised CD8+ T cells from PBMCs. As DNA, the CDR3 is TGTGCCAGCAGTCCCTCAACAGGGTACGAGCAGTACTTC. This gives the protein CASSPSTGYEQYF.